A selection of T cell receptor beta chains follows, all from one sample in a study of T cell responses to AZD1222 COVID-19 vaccine. Produced via immunoSEQ multiplex PCR; TCRdb's table is partial and in-frame only. In the table there are about 97,000 clones, over 75% of which are singletons. The source material was peripheral blood, sampled on day 0 of AZD1222 vaccination. These receptors were collected from an adult in good health. Both conserved end residues are part of each CDR3. The D gene is left open where the match is weak. The size of a clone is reported for some rows only, either as once, few or many, or as a class for expanded clones.

V	J	D	size	DNA	CDR3
TRBV6-5	TRBJ2-5	TRBD2	few	TGTGCCAGCAGCCTAGCGGGGGGGACCCAGTACTTC	CASSLAGGTQYF
TRBV2	TRBJ1-1	.	.	TGTGCCAGCAAGAACGACGGAACCACTGAAGCTTTCTTT	CASKNDGTTEAFF
TRBV30	TRBJ1-3	.	.	TGTGCCTGGAACTCAGTAGGTGGAAACACCATATATTTT	CAWNSVGGNTIYF
TRBV6-5	TRBJ1-1	.	.	TGTGCCACCACATCTCTTCGAGGGACCACTGAAGCTTTCTTT	CATTSLRGTTEAFF
TRBV28	TRBJ1-2	TRBD1	.	TGTGCCAGCACCAACCAGGGGGCAGTCTATGGCTACACCTTC	CASTNQGAVYGYTF
TRBV6-1	TRBJ2-4	.	.	TGTGCCAGCAGTGAAATCCGACAGACCTCAAACATTCAGTACTTC	CASSEIRQTSNIQYF
TRBV10-3	TRBJ1-2	.	.	TGTGCCATCAGTGAGGTTCGTGGTGGCTACACCTTC	CAISEVRGGYTF
TRBV7-6	TRBJ1-3	.	.	TGTGCCAGCAGCCTGGGACCGTATAGATCAGGGGACACCATATATTTT	CASSLGPYRSGDTIYF
TRBV19	TRBJ2-2	.	.	TGTGCCAGTAGTATCTACGGGACCTCCGGGGGGGAGCTGTTTTTT	CASSIYGTSGGELFF
TRBV10-3	TRBJ1-2	.	.	TGTGCCATCAGTGACAGGGTGGGCTATGGCTACACCTTC	CAISDRVGYGYTF
TRBV2	TRBJ1-4	TRBD1	once	TGTGCCAGCAGTGAACTACCGGCGGGACAGGGAAGAAAACTGTTTTTT	CASSELPAGQGRKLFF
TRBV19	TRBJ1-5	.	.	TGTGCCAGTAGCAGCGGACTTCTCCTTAATCAGCCCCAGCATTTT	CASSSGLLLNQPQHF
TRBV9	TRBJ2-3	TRBD1	.	TGTGCCAGCAGCGTCTCGGACAGGGGGCTTACGCAGTATTTT	CASSVSDRGLTQYF
TRBV19	TRBJ1-2	.	.	TGTGCCAGTAGTGCCGGGACTTCGGGCTATGGCTACACCTTC	CASSAGTSGYGYTF
TRBV7-2	TRBJ1-5	.	.	TGTGCCAGCAGCTCCTCCCCAGGGAGCCATCAGCCCCAGCATTTT	CASSSSPGSHQPQHF
TRBV27	TRBJ2-7	TRBD1	medium-sized	TGTGCCACCTCCTCCTGGACAGGACCTTACGAGCAGTACTTC	CATSSWTGPYEQYF
TRBV6-1	TRBJ2-7	.	.	TGTGCCAGCAGTGAATTTCCAGGTCGGGAGCAGTACTTC	CASSEFPGREQYF
TRBV7-2	TRBJ2-1	.	.	TGTGCCAGCAGCTTAGCGTCGTATGAGCAGTTCTTC	CASSLASYEQFF
TRBV19	TRBJ2-7	.	.	TGTGCCAGTAGTACGCTGAAAAGAACGGGATACGAGCAGTACTTC	CASSTLKRTGYEQYF
TRBV12-3/TRBV12-4	TRBJ1-1	.	.	TGTGCCAGCAGTTTAGGACCTGAAGCTTTCTTT	CASSLGPEAFF